The clone carrying this T cell receptor beta chain has a handful of counts. Antigen: not known. These data belong to a study of shared clonotypes between healthy human individuals. Study-level points and caveats: Compared with clonotypes that all four donors shared, non-shared clonotypes had lower generation probabilities. The sharing of approximately 5.1% of naive CD4 clonotypes was seen across a handful of donors.

In the source study's methods: There were no quality scores in the junction-only immunoSEQ sequences, so filtering differed. The repertoire was sequenced with immunoSEQ multiplex PCR; TCRdb's copy has only in-frame clones and lacks some. V, J and clone size reflect that table, while D and trimming were determined from the DNA. Of under 750,000 clones listed, just under 75% were seen once; the top ten hold approximately 1.8%. The sequence was obtained from a woman under 40 in good health. The sequenced material came from memory CD4+ T cells sorted from blood. Stated subset: CD45RA-negative fraction.

CDR3 sequence (DNA): TGTGCCAGCTCACCCGACAGGACGGGGATTCAGCCCCAGCATTTT. This translates into CASSPDRTGIQPQHF. The V call is TRBV18, the J call TRBJ1-5; possible D gene TRBD1, 6 bases. This CDR3 is built from 15 residues. Germline V gives CDR1 KGHSH, CDR2 LQKENI. The V and J ends lost 3 bases and 6 bases respectively, with 15 bases between them.